The 21 T cell receptor beta chains listed next were all sequenced from one sample in a study of T cell responses to AZD1222 COVID-19 vaccine. Only in-frame clones appear in the TCRdb table, and some are missing; sequencing was by immunoSEQ multiplex PCR. Of roughly 120,000 clones listed, 87% were seen once; the top ten hold around 10%. The sequenced sample was peripheral blood, obtained on day 0 of AZD1222 vaccination. These receptors were obtained from an adult in good health.

The chain uses TRBV29-1 and TRBJ1-2, with unresolved D. CDR1 and CDR2 (germline): SQVTM, ANQGSEA. Deletions cut 7 bases from V and 3 bases from J, with 12 bases between. The CDR3 extends over 12 amino acids. The CDR3: CSGYGPDYGYTF. DNA of the CDR3: TGCAGCGGATATGGGCCTGACTATGGCTACACCTTC.

This rearrangement joins TRBV19 to TRBJ2-5, with D hard to call. Germline-derived CDR1 and CDR2 are LNHDA and SQIVND (reference sequence). With 3 bases removed from V and 1 base from J, the gap between germline ends came to 6 bases. This CDR3 has 13 amino acids. CDR3 sequence reads: CASSMYLQETQYF. DNA for the CDR3: TGTGCCAGTAGTATGTACCTCCAAGAGACCCAGTACTTC.

The V gene is TRBV4-3, the J gene TRBJ2-3; 12 bases map to TRBD1. V lost 1 base and J lost 4; bases outside the gene matches: 6. Germline lookup yields CDR1 LGHNA and CDR2 YSLEER. This CDR3 has 17 residues. The CDR3 here is CASSQAGTGGVADTQYF. The CDR3 region has the DNA TGCGCCAGCAGCCAAGCCGGGACAGGGGGCGTCGCAGATACGCAGTATTTT.

The J gene is TRBJ2-7, the V gene TRBV12-3 or TRBV12-4; D is possibly TRBD2 (5 bases). Trimming pared 3 bases from V and 3 bases from J, leaving 9 bases between. There are 13 residues in the CDR3. In nucleotides, the CDR3 is TGTGCCAGCAGTTTTGGACGGGGCTACGAGCAGTACTTC. It codes for CASSFGRGYEQYF.

The chain recombines TRBV28 with TRBJ2-1; TRBD2 might be the D (6 bases). V was trimmed by 6 bases and J by 0 bases, leaving 15 bases between them. The CDR3 loop spans 16 amino acids. Germline V gene sequence: CDR1 MDHEN, CDR2 SYDVKM. The CDR3 nucleotides are TGTGCCAGCAGACCTACGGGGAGGAGCTCCTACAATGAGCAGTTCTTC. Residues: CASRPTGRSSYNEQFF.

This chain joins TRBV28 and TRBJ2-1; TRBD2 matches at 8 bases. Germline trimming cut 7 bases from V and 4 bases from J; bases unmatched to any gene: 15. The V gene's germline CDR1 is MDHEN and CDR2 SYDVKM. The CDR3 contains 17 residues. The CDR3 protein is CASTKRGAGVGYNEQFF. As DNA, the CDR3 is TGTGCCAGCACTAAACGGGGAGCGGGAGTCGGGTACAATGAGCAGTTCTTC.

This chain connects TRBV7-8 to TRBJ2-5; 12 nucleotides align to TRBD1. The J segment lost 5 bases and the V segment lost 2 bases, leaving 6 bases of the junction unmatched. This CDR3 comprises 16 residues. Germline CDR1 and CDR2: SGHVS and FQNEAQ. CDR3 region: CASSLWDRGLEETQYF. CDR3 nucleotides: TGTGCCAGCAGCTTATGGGACAGGGGGCTTGAGGAGACCCAGTACTTC.

The chain joins TRBV4-2 to TRBJ1-6, with TRBD1 matching 8 bases. Germline values: CDR1 LGHNA, CDR2 YNFKEQ. The CDR3 is 19 residues long. Trimming removed 0 bases from V and 0 bases from J; junction bases left unmatched: 7. In nucleotides, the CDR3 is TGTGCCAGCAGCCAAGATTCGGACAGGGTGAGCTCCTATAATTCACCCCTCCACTTT. This sequence encodes CASSQDSDRVSSYNSPLHF.

In regard to this clone: An end of the junction differs from the germline gene, which may be a read error. CDR3 sequence: CASSPTGGARTGAFF. The CDR3 nucleotides read TGTGCCAGCAGCCCCACGGGGGGCGCGCGCACTGGAGCTTTCTTT. V gene TRBV9 combines with J gene TRBJ1-1, with D tentatively TRBD1 (6 bases). Per the germline V gene, CDR1 is SGDLS and CDR2 is YYNGEE. This CDR3 is 15 amino acids long.

The V gene is TRBV29-1, the J gene TRBJ2-7, with TRBD1 as a possible D gene (6 bases). The ends were cut back, 6 bases at V and 0 bases at J, with 9 bases in the middle. Germline CDR1 is SQVTM and CDR2 is ANQGSEA. The CDR3 has 12 residues. The CDR3 nucleotides are TGCAGCGTAAGGGACACCTCCTACGAGCAGTACTTC. Its protein is CSVRDTSYEQYF.

The genes are TRBV11-2 and TRBJ1-3; D perhaps matches TRBD1 (6 bases). Trimming took 5 bases from V and 0 from J, leaving 8 bases between them. The CDR3 has 14 amino acids. Germline assignment: CDR1 SGHAT and CDR2 FQNNGV. CDR3 coding DNA: TGTGCCAGCAGCCGGACAGACTCTGGAAACACCATATATTTT. Amino acids: CASSRTDSGNTIYF.

V gene TRBV7-2 combines with J gene TRBJ1-2; possibly TRBD1 for D (5 bases). The CDR3 length is 14 residues. Germline V lookup: CDR1 SGHTA, CDR2 FQGNSA. V lost 1 base and J 6 bases, leaving 12 bases between the germline ends. The CDR3 here is CASSLDWGADGYTF. In DNA form, the CDR3 reads TGTGCCAGCAGCTTAGATTGGGGCGCTGATGGCTACACCTTC.

This clone was recorded once. The J gene is TRBJ2-5, the V gene TRBV6-1, with 9 bases matching TRBD1. J lost 0 bases, V lost 2 bases, and 4 bases had no gene match. The germline V gene has CDR1 MNHNS and CDR2 SASEGT. This CDR3 is built from 16 residues. DNA of the CDR3: TGTGCCAGCAGTGAATTCGGGACAGGGTACCAAGAGACCCAGTACTTC. This encodes CASSEFGTGYQETQYF.

J is TRBJ2-2 and V is TRBV28; the D gene could be TRBD1 or TRBD2 (6 bases each). CDR3 size: 15 residues. Germline V CDR1 and CDR2: MDHEN, SYDVKM. The germline V and J ends were trimmed by 4 bases and 6 bases, with 15 bases remaining between them. The CDR3 DNA follows: TGTGCCAGCAGTTCCGGACAGAGGAGGGCCGGGGAGCTGTTTTTT. Its protein is CASSSGQRRAGELFF.

This clone occurred once. The chain uses TRBV6-5 and TRBJ2-2; either TRBD1 or TRBD2 may supply D (7 bases each). This CDR3 has 15 residues. Germline CDR1 is MNHEY and CDR2 is SVGAGI. V lost 6 bases and J lost 3, with 14 bases in between. The CDR3 bases are TGTGCCAGCAGCCCCCAGGGGGGGGACACCGGGGAGCTGTTTTTT. It encodes CASSPQGGDTGELFF.

To note about this clone: An end of the junction does not agree with germline; a read error may underlie this. CDR3 protein: CASTQREGLSYNEQFF. In DNA form, the CDR3 reads TGTGCCAGCACCCAAAGAGAGGGCCTGTCCTACAATGAGCAGTTCTTC. The chain is built from TRBV14 and TRBJ2-1, with D tentatively TRBD2 (5 bases). The CDR3 loop spans 16 amino acids. Per germline, CDR1 SGHDN and CDR2 FVKESK. Drawing the rest from reference TRBV14 and TRBJ2-1, the complete variable domain is EAGVTQFPSHSVIEKGQTVTLRCDPISGHDNLYWYRRVMGKEIKFLLHFVKESKQDESGMPNNRFLAERTGGTYSTLKVQPAELEDSGVYFCASTQREGLSYNEQFFGPGTRLTVL.

The chain combines TRBV7-2 with TRBJ2-3; D might be TRBD2 (5 bases). Between the trimmed V and J ends, which lost 5 bases and 0 bases, there was a span of 21 bases. Germline V gene sequence: CDR1 SGHTA, CDR2 FQGNSA. This CDR3 spans 18 amino acids. CDR3 in amino acids: CASSPAVAFAGSTDTQYF. The CDR3 DNA reads as TGTGCCAGCAGCCCCGCGGTGGCATTTGCGGGTAGCACAGATACGCAGTATTTT.

The CDR3, as DNA: TGCGCCAGCAGCCTGATGGGACAGGGGGTTTTAGATGAGCAGTTCTTC. It codes for CASSLMGQGVLDEQFF. The chain employs TRBV5-1 and TRBJ2-1; 11 positions match TRBD1. V lost 4 bases to trimming and J lost 8 bases; unmatched junction nucleotides: 11. Germline V gene sequence: CDR1 SGHRS, CDR2 YFSETQ. The CDR3 consists of 16 residues.

The chain carries TRBV30 and TRBJ1-6; D is possibly TRBD1 (5 bases). The V end lost 8 bases, the J end lost 8 bases, and 16 bases lay between the germline ends. This CDR3 spans 13 amino acids. Per the germline V gene, CDR1 is GTSNPN and CDR2 is SVGIG (reference sequence). DNA for the CDR3: TGTGCCCATAATTGGGGCCTCGATTCACCCCTCCACTTT. Protein product: CAHNWGLDSPLHF.

The chain carries TRBV27 and TRBJ2-3; a possible D gene is TRBD1 (5 bases). The CDR3 sequence is 15 residues long. CDR1 and CDR2 from the germline V gene are MNHEY and SMNVEV (reference sequence). Deletions cut 6 bases from V and 5 bases from J, with 18 bases between. In DNA form, the CDR3 reads TGTGCCAGCAGCACTGTCCAGGGTCGAATAGATACGCAGTATTTT. It is translated as CASSTVQGRIDTQYF.

The chain links TRBV30 to TRBJ1-2, with 7 bases matching TRBD1. Germline trimming cut 0 bases from V and 7 bases from J; bases unmatched to any gene: 11. The CDR3 is 15 amino acids. CDR1 GTSNPN and CDR2 SVGIG come from the germline V gene (reference sequence). The CDR3 loop reads CAWSVLRRGRSGYTF. CDR3 nucleotides: TGTGCCTGGAGTGTACTTCGAAGGGGGCGATCTGGCTACACCTTC.